These 2 T cell receptor beta chains were all obtained from the same sample, sequenced in a study of T cell repertoires in cytomegalovirus infection. From the reads, TCRdb called clonotypes with MiXCR, one entry per CDR3 protein. The data show about 130,000 distinct CDR3 sequences, with 20% to 30% seen just once and 34% held by the top ten. What these receptors recognize is not known. Sequenced: PBMCs, sequenced either directly or after in vitro stimulation (not recorded which). The receptors here all came from a human donor in good health (CMV status not recorded). Some clones in this sample may be carry-over from other donors' samples.

The genes are TRBV7-2 and TRBJ2-1; D might be TRBD1 or TRBD2, each matching 6 bases. Germline V gives CDR1 SGHTA, CDR2 FQGNSA. Trimming took 5 bases from V and 8 from J, leaving 16 bases between them. The CDR3 length is 14 residues. The CDR3 loop is CASSRGGPVDEQFF. The CDR3 region has the DNA TGTGCCAGCAGCCGAGGGGGGCCGGTGGATGAGCAGTTCTTC.

This clonotype appeared a few times. The chain links TRBV20-1 to TRBJ2-7; 9 nucleotides agree with TRBD2. The V segment lost 3 bases and the J segment 2 bases; nucleotides outside the gene matches: 8. The germline V gene has CDR1 DFQATT and CDR2 SNEGSKA (reference sequence). The CDR3 covers 15 residues. The CDR3 region is CSASVSSGTAYEQYV. In DNA form, the CDR3 reads TGCAGTGCTAGTGTCTCTAGCGGGACCGCCTACGAGCAGTACGTC.